This entry lists 7 T cell receptor beta chains sequenced from one sample in a study of blood T cells in healthy people across ages. Alongside a J-beta primer mix, a sample-barcoded 5' primer served in a second PCR lasting roughly 6 to 11 cycles. TCRdb re-derived calls from the 5' RACE reads in MiXCR, one entry per CDR3 protein. This sample carries 540,000 or so distinct CDR3 sequences, under 30% of them seen once, and the ten largest clones take roughly 9%. This sample also appeared in a second study, on T cells of mothers and their children.

Sequencing used blood. These receptors came from a boy aged 5-17 years in good health.

This clonotype has only a few counts. The V call is TRBV6-6, the J call TRBJ1-4, with D unresolved. Germline lookup yields CDR1 MNHNY and CDR2 SVGAGI (reference sequence). The CDR3 sequence is 14 residues long. V dropped 6 bases and J dropped 6 bases, with 14 bases sitting between them. CDR3 residues: CASSRVRSDEKLFF. CDR3 in DNA: TGTGCCAGCAGCCGTGTTCGGAGCGATGAAAAACTGTTTTTT.

The gene calls are TRBV5-1 and TRBJ2-7; D ambiguous. Germline values: CDR1 SGHRS, CDR2 YFSETQ. V was clipped by 5 bases and J by 2 bases, with 14 bases between them. The CDR3 covers 14 residues. The CDR3 DNA reads as TGCGCCAGCAGAGCTACCGGCCTTACCTACGAGCAGTACTTC. Protein product: CASRATGLTYEQYF. The entire variable domain, with the rest obtained from reference TRBV5-1 and TRBJ2-7, is as follows: KAGVTQTPRYLIKTRGQQVTLSCSPISGHRSVSWYQQTPGQGLQFLFEYFSETQRNKGNFPGRFSGRQFSNSRSEMNVSTLELGDSALYLCASRATGLTYEQYFGPGTRLTVT.

As regards this clonotype: An end of the junction differs from the germline gene, which may be a read error. The chain combines TRBV6-6 with TRBJ2-3; perhaps D is TRBD1 or TRBD2 (5 bases each). The CDR3 totals 16 residues. Per germline, CDR1 MNHNY and CDR2 SVGAGI (reference sequence). For the CDR3, the DNA is TGTGCCGGCAGTTACTCGAGGGGCGAGCTTTCAGATACGCAGTATTTT. Its translation is CAGSYSRGELSDTQYF.

The chain carries TRBV28 and TRBJ2-3, with D maybe TRBD2 (5 bases). Trimming pared 4 bases from V and 2 bases from J, leaving 19 bases between. This CDR3 has 17 residues. Per the germline V gene, CDR1 is MDHEN and CDR2 is SYDVKM. CDR3 region: CASSSYRTPKITDTQYF. CDR3 coding DNA: TGTGCCAGCAGTTCCTACCGGACTCCCAAAATCACAGATACGCAGTATTTT.

The gene calls are TRBV6-5 and TRBJ1-4, with TRBD1 identical over 7 bases. Germline loops: CDR1 MNHEY, CDR2 SVGAGI. CDR3 length: 17 amino acids. V was pared by 1 base and J by 4 bases, with 9 bases of the junction left unmatched. The CDR3 sequence is CASSYWLGTVINEKLFF. CDR3 nucleotide sequence: TGTGCCAGCAGTTACTGGCTCGGGACAGTTATTAATGAAAAACTGTTTTTT.

This clonotype was found a few times. V and J are TRBV12-3 or TRBV12-4 and TRBJ1-6; no clear D. Trimming removed 6 bases from V and 14 bases from J, with 14 bases in between. This CDR3 region has 12 residues. The CDR3 nucleotides read TGTGCCAGCAGCCCGGGCTTCAAGGCCCTCCACTTT. Translated: CASSPGFKALHF.

The chain carries TRBV11-3 and TRBJ2-5; D not resolved. The J call may be incorrect, as the DNA end agrees better with TRBJ2-1. The germline V gene has CDR1 SGHNT and CDR2 YENEEA. This CDR3 contains 13 residues. The CDR3 DNA reads TGTGCCAGCAGCTTCGGCCGATTGAATGAGCAGTTCTTC. This translates into CASSFGRLNEQFF.